This T cell receptor (beta chain) appears in the sequencing data of a study of identical twins. Between the trimmed V and J ends, which lost 2 bases and 0 bases, there was a span of 18 bases. Germline assignment: CDR1 SGHRS and CDR2 YFSETQ. The CDR3 loop spans 18 amino acids. This clonotype was counted ten times or more. TCRdb passed the 5' RACE reads through MiXCR, listing each CDR3 protein once. The repertoire consists of more than 600,000 distinct CDR3 sequences, with around a sixth occurring once and the leading ten covering around 12%. These records were also assigned to another study, of T cells expressing NK-cell markers.

The rearrangement uses TRBV5-1 and TRBJ2-1, with D hard to call. This receptor was taken from a young woman in good health. Sequenced sample: PBMCs. The CDR3 DNA sequence: TGCGCCAGCAGCTTACAAGTCTACCAACAAAGCTCCTACAATGAGCAGTTCTTC. Residues: CASSLQVYQQSSYNEQFF.